The rows below give T cell receptor beta chains drawn from one sample of a study of T cells in Graves' hyperthyroidism and ophthalmopathy. Using its own MiXCR run on the multiplex PCR reads, TCRdb lists one record per CDR3 protein. The sample lists around 600,000 distinct CDR3 sequences, about a sixth occurring once. Sequencing was carried out using blood. These receptors were collected from a woman between 40 and 50 years old with Graves' ophthalmopathy. Each CDR3 is given with its conserved first and last residue. The order of the fields is D gene, clone size, V gene, J gene, CDR3 DNA, CDR3 protein. A D gene is named only where the DNA matches it firmly. A row's size may be missing; if present it is once, few, many or a size class.

D: TRBD2
size: NA
V: TRBV5-4
J: TRBJ2-1
DNA: TGTGCCAGCAGCAGCGGGGGTAGGGGGTCAGGTGAGCAGTTCTTC
CDR3: CASSSGGRGSGEQFF

D: TRBD2
size: many
V: TRBV10-3
J: TRBJ2-7
DNA: TGTGCCATCAGCGGGACTAGCGTTACCTACGAGCAGTACTTC
CDR3: CAISGTSVTYEQYF

D: TRBD1
size: many
V: TRBV11-2
J: TRBJ1-1
DNA: TGTGCCAGCAGCTCTTCAGGGGGTTTGAACACTGAAGCTTTCTTT
CDR3: CASSSSGGLNTEAFF

D: NA
size: many
V: TRBV28
J: TRBJ1-2
DNA: TGTGCCAGCAGCCTCCGCCGTGGGGATGGCTACACCTTC
CDR3: CASSLRRGDGYTF

D: NA
size: NA
V: TRBV2
J: TRBJ2-6
DNA: TGTGCCAGAGCCTTAGAGGGTCCAGGGACTCCTGGGGCCAACGTCCTGACTTTC
CDR3: CARALEGPGTPGANVLTF

D: NA
size: few
V: TRBV11-2
J: TRBJ1-6
DNA: TGTGCCAGCAGCGCTAGGCCTCCTGGGGCAGGTTATAATTCACCCCTCCACTTT
CDR3: CASSARPPGAGYNSPLHF

D: NA
size: many
V: TRBV12-3/TRBV12-4
J: TRBJ1-2
DNA: TGTGCCAGCAGAGGGCAGGCACACTATGGCTACACCTTC
CDR3: CASRGQAHYGYTF

D: NA
size: many
V: TRBV3-1
J: TRBJ2-5
DNA: TGTGCCAGCAGCCACAGGGGACAAGAGACCCAGTACTTC
CDR3: CASSHRGQETQYF

D: TRBD1
size: NA
V: TRBV19
J: TRBJ1-5
DNA: TGTGCCAGCGCTAAGGGGGCGGAAGGTCAGCCCCGGCATTTT
CDR3: CASAKGAEGQPRHF

D: TRBD2
size: NA
V: TRBV2
J: TRBJ2-7
DNA: TGTGCCAGCAGAGGACTAGCGGGCAACTCCTACGAGCAGTACTTC
CDR3: CASRGLAGNSYEQYF

D: NA
size: many
V: TRBV5-1
J: TRBJ2-1
DNA: TGCGCCAGCAGCTTGATAAGCGAGACGACCACCAATGAGCAGTTCTTC
CDR3: CASSLISETTTNEQFF

D: NA
size: NA
V: TRBV15
J: TRBJ2-1
DNA: TGTGCCACCAGCAGAGGAAGGAATGAGCAGTTCTTC
CDR3: CATSRGRNEQFF

D: TRBD1
size: many
V: TRBV3-1
J: TRBJ1-1
DNA: TGTGCCAGCAGCCGTGGCGGGGACAGGTCTAATGAAGCTTTCTTT
CDR3: CASSRGGDRSNEAFF

D: TRBD2
size: NA
V: TRBV11-2
J: TRBJ2-1
DNA: TGTGCCAGCAGCTTAGGACTAGCGGGAGCTTCCAATGAGCAGCTCTTC
CDR3: CASSLGLAGASNEQLF

D: TRBD1
size: few
V: TRBV6-5
J: TRBJ1-5
DNA: TGTGCCAGCAGTTCATATGGGACAGGGAGTCAGCCCCAGCATTTT
CDR3: CASSSYGTGSQPQHF

D: NA
size: NA
V: TRBV19
J: TRBJ1-5
DNA: TGTGCCAGTACCCAGACGGGCGAAGTTAACCAGCCCCAGCATTTT
CDR3: CASTQTGEVNQPQHF